A single sample is the source of the 2 T cell receptor beta chains below, sequenced in a study of blood T cell repertoires in COVID-19. Measured with immunoSEQ multiplex PCR; TCRdb has only the in-frame clones, and not every one. The repertoire consists of under 75,000 clones, with roughly 79% occurring once and the leading ten covering 25% to 35%. The sequencing sample was made of peripheral blood. The source is a woman at least 80 years old with active or convalescent COVID-19.

This chain connects TRBV10-3 to TRBJ1-5; D gene unclear. The CDR3 extends over 17 amino acids. Germline assignment: CDR1 ENHRY and CDR2 SYGVKD. V was clipped by 3 bases and J by 0 bases, with 15 bases between them. The CDR3 reads CAISERRNANSNQPQHF. CDR3 coding DNA: TGTGCCATCAGTGAAAGGAGAAATGCTAATAGCAATCAGCCCCAGCATTTT.

This chain links TRBV18 with TRBJ2-7; weak D call: TRBD1 (6 bases). Per germline, CDR1 KGHSH and CDR2 LQKENI. This CDR3 has 14 residues. Deletions cut 2 bases from V and 0 bases from J, with 8 bases between. The DNA of the CDR3 is TGTGCCAGCTCACCAGGGACACCCTCCTACGAGCAGTACTTC. Translation gives CASSPGTPSYEQYF. Complete variable domain (other parts from reference TRBV18 and TRBJ2-7): NAGVMQNPRHLVRRRGQEARLRCSPMKGHSHVYWYRQLPEEGLKFMVYLQKENIIDESGMPKERFSAEFPKEGPSILRIQQVVRGDSAAYFCASSPGTPSYEQYFGPGTRLTVT.